Described below is a single T cell receptor beta chain sequence and its context. Its antigen is unknown. Blood draws occurred at baseline, cycle 4 day 1, and cycle 7 day 1. The record originates from a study of OX40 agonist ivuxolimab in advanced cancers. For the study at large: With a range of roughly 20 to 79, age averaged 60 years, and 65% to 90% were male. Partial response was recorded in three patients: one hepatocellular carcinoma and two cutaneous melanoma cases. General study findings and limits: CD8+ T cells averaged more expanded clones than CD4+.

Sequencing was performed with immunoSEQ multiplex PCR; in TCRdb, only in-frame clones are kept and a portion is missing. This sample has about 47,000 clones; approximately 84% occur once, and the top ten carry under 40%. The germline V gene encodes CDR1 MNHEY and CDR2 SVGAGI. The CDR3 is 15 amino acids. V dropped 0 bases and J dropped 3 bases, with 11 bases sitting between them. The sequence was collected from an adult with an advanced solid tumor such as melanoma, head and neck, liver or kidney cancer. The specimen was CD4+ or CD8+ T cells sorted from blood, collected in a trial of the OX40 agonist ivuxolimab. This chain links TRBV6-5 with TRBJ1-2, with a weak D call TRBD1 (5 bases). CDR3 sequence reads: CASSYSARVHYGYTF. CDR3 DNA: TGTGCCAGCAGTTACTCCGCCAGGGTTCACTATGGCTACACCTTC.